This T cell receptor (beta chain) was documented in a study of blood T cell repertoires in COVID-19. The table came from immunoSEQ multiplex PCR; TCRdb's copy has only in-frame clones and leaves some out. The sample has 220,000 or so clones; 85% to 90% are singletons. Germline CDR1 reads MDHEN; CDR2 reads SYDVKM. The V end lost 4 bases, the J end lost 0 bases, and 15 bases lay between the germline ends. The CDR3 extends over 17 amino acids. J is TRBJ1-4 and V is TRBV28, with unresolved D. The sequence came from a woman between 45 and 65 years old with COVID-19, enrolled during active disease. Source material: peripheral blood. Written as DNA, the CDR3 is TGTGCCAGCAGTTCCCAACCGAGGGAGACAACTAATGAAAAACTGTTTTTT. Its translation: CASSSQPRETTNEKLFF.